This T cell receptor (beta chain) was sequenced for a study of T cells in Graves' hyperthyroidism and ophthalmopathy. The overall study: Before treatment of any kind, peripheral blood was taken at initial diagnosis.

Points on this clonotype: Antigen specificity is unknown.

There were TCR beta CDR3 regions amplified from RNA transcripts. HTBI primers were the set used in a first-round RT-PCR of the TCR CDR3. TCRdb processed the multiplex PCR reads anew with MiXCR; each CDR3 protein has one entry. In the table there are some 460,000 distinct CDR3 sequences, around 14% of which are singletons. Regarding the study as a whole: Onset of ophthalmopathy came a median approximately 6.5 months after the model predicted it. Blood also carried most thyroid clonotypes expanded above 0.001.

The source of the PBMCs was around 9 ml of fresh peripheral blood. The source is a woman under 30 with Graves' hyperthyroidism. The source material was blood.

The CDR3 sequence: CASSPFPQAYGYTF. CDR3 nucleotide sequence: TGTGCCAGCAGCCCCTTCCCCCAGGCCTATGGCTACACCTTC. The chain combines TRBV7-9 with TRBJ1-2; D not resolved. The CDR3 extends over 14 amino acids. Germline CDR1 SEHNR, CDR2 FQNEAQ (reference sequence). Trimming pared 5 bases from V and 4 bases from J, leaving 14 bases between.